Listed here are 18 T cell receptor beta chains from one sample, sequenced in a study of post-analysis software for immune sequencing data. No antigen is known for these receptors. Study outcomes and limitations: The five TRBV segments detected at higher frequency in patients than in controls included TRBV5-6, TRBV5-1 and TRBV20-1.

TCR beta cDNA libraries had unique molecular identifiers. A single record per CDR3 protein comes from TCRdb applying MiXCR to the PCR reads. The sample has roughly 670,000 distinct CDR3 sequences, 55% to 70% seen once. Material: blood. Receptors originate from a girl between 2 and 10 years old with multiple sclerosis.

The rearrangement links TRBV29-1 to TRBJ2-1, with D hard to call. This CDR3 has 13 amino acids. The germline CDR1 and CDR2 sequences are SQVTM and ANQGSEA. V dropped 1 base and J dropped 3 bases, with 7 bases sitting between them. CDR3 loop: CSVEAENYNEQFF. The CDR3 bases are TGCAGCGTTGAAGCGGAAAACTACAATGAGCAGTTCTTC.

A single count supports this clonotype. V and J are TRBV15 and TRBJ2-1, with 9 positions matching TRBD2. The CDR3 runs 17 residues. Germline V gene sequence: CDR1 LNHNV, CDR2 YYDKDF (reference sequence). V dropped 0 bases and J dropped 3; count of bases not matched to a gene: 6. The CDR3 DNA follows: TGTGCCACCAGCAGAGATCTCGGGCGGGGGGGCTACAATGAGCAGTTCTTC. It specifies CATSRDLGRGGYNEQFF.

The chain combines TRBV10-3 with TRBJ2-5, with D unclear. Germline V gene data show CDR1 as ENHRY and CDR2 as SYGVKD. The CDR3 runs to 18 residues. V dropped 3 bases and J dropped 2 bases, with 22 bases sitting between them. The CDR3 DNA is TGTGCCATCAGTGACTCTGGGTATGGTGGCGCGGAGCAAGAGACCCAGTACTTC. Encoded protein: CAISDSGYGGAEQETQYF.

The V gene is TRBV7-8, the J gene TRBJ2-3; TRBD2 is a possible D gene (6 bases). Germline V CDR1 and CDR2: SGHVS, FQNEAQ. The germline V and J ends were trimmed by 5 bases and 7 bases, with 13 bases remaining between them. This CDR3 is 13 amino acids long. CDR3 DNA sequence: TGTGCCAGCAGCCCCGGGGGAGCGCATACGCAGTATTTT. The encoded protein is CASSPGGAHTQYF.

The chain employs TRBV20-1 and TRBJ2-1; 8 bases are a match to TRBD2. CDR1 DFQATT and CDR2 SNEGSKA come from the germline V gene (reference sequence). The CDR3 is made up of 15 amino acids. J was trimmed by 10 bases and V by 6 bases; bases with no gene match: 17. CDR3 DNA sequence: TGCAGTGCCACATTAGCGGGGCCTTCGATCGGGGAGCAGTTCTTC. As protein: CSATLAGPSIGEQFF.

In DNA, the CDR3 is TGTGCCAGCAGCTTAGATACAGGTCCCAATCAGCCCCAGCATTTT. Protein product: CASSLDTGPNQPQHF. The J gene is TRBJ1-5, the V gene TRBV7-2, with D perhaps TRBD1 (5 bases). The CDR3 runs 15 residues. Per the germline V gene, CDR1 is SGHTA and CDR2 is FQGNSA. The V and J ends lost 1 base and 3 bases respectively, with 10 bases between them.

The gene calls are TRBV3-1 and TRBJ1-4; D gene ambiguous. The CDR3 length is 14 residues. V was cut by 1 base and J by 4 bases, with 7 bases left in between. Germline CDR1 and CDR2: LGHDT and YNNKEL (reference sequence). CDR3 DNA sequence: TGTGCCAGCAGCCAAGGACTGCATAATGAAAAACTGTTTTTT. Its protein is CASSQGLHNEKLFF.

The chain recombines TRBV29-1 with TRBJ1-2; D ambiguous. V was shortened by 1 base and J by 7 bases, with 10 bases between the two germline ends. Germline assignment: CDR1 SQVTM and CDR2 ANQGSEA. The CDR3 has 12 residues. The CDR3 reads CSVEALESGYTF. DNA for the CDR3: TGCAGCGTTGAAGCTCTGGAGAGTGGCTACACCTTC.

This chain connects TRBV10-3 to TRBJ2-1, with D maybe TRBD1 (6 bases). CDR3 length: 14 residues. Trimming cost V 10 bases and J 8 bases, with 21 bases left between them. Germline CDR1 ENHRY, CDR2 SYGVKD. CDR3 in DNA: TGTGCCACCCTGCTCGACAGGTCCTGGGATGAGCAGTTCTTC. This sequence encodes CATLLDRSWDEQFF.

The chain combines TRBV20-1 with TRBJ2-7; TRBD1 matches 7 bases. The end of the DNA aligns better with TRBJ2-5, so the J call may be wrong. CDR3 length equals 12 residues. Germline CDR1 and CDR2: DFQATT and SNEGSKA (reference sequence). Written as DNA, the CDR3 is TGCAGTGCTAGATACAGGGGTGAGACCCAGTACTTC. This encodes CSARYRGETQYF.

This chain joins TRBV7-2 and TRBJ2-6; D is perhaps TRBD1 (7 bases). The V end was cut by 0 bases, the J end by 1 base, with 13 bases between. This CDR3 spans 18 amino acids. Germline values: CDR1 SGHTA, CDR2 FQGNSA. The CDR3 coding sequence is TGTGCCAGCAGCTTAGCCCAGGGGGGAGTGTCTGGGGCCAACGTCCTGACTTTC. This sequence encodes CASSLAQGGVSGANVLTF.

J is TRBJ2-5 and V is TRBV4-1; possible D gene TRBD2, 6 bases. Matching the DNA end better, TRBJ2-7 makes the J call doubtful. Germline loops: CDR1 MGHRA, CDR2 YSYEKL. This CDR3 has 15 amino acids. CDR3 loop: CASSLSWRESYEQYF. CDR3 bases: TGCGCCAGCAGCCTATCCTGGCGGGAAAGTTACGAGCAGTACTTC.

This clonotype was observed a handful of times. The chain links TRBV6-1 to TRBJ2-3; D is unresolved. CDR1 MNHNS and CDR2 SASEGT come from the germline V gene. Trimming pared 3 bases from V and 2 bases from J, leaving 12 bases between. The CDR3 is 15 residues long. The CDR3 loop reads CASSEFLDATDTQYF. For the CDR3, the DNA is TGTGCCAGCAGTGAGTTCCTGGACGCCACAGATACGCAGTATTTT.

This chain uses TRBV10-3 with TRBJ1-6; D unclear. The CDR3 totals 15 residues. The V and J ends lost 0 bases and 7 bases respectively, with 10 bases between them. Germline V gives CDR1 ENHRY, CDR2 SYGVKD. The DNA for the CDR3 is TGTGCCATCAGTGAGTCGGGCAGAGACAATTCACCCCTCCACTTT. Translating gives CAISESGRDNSPLHF.

The rearrangement joins TRBV27 to TRBJ2-7; D gene ambiguous. The germline CDR1 and CDR2 sequences are MNHEY and SMNVEV (reference sequence). The CDR3 length is 17 residues. V gave up 4 bases and J gave up 2 bases, with 21 bases separating them. In DNA, the CDR3 is TGTGCCAGCAGTTCCCCTTCAATTCAGATCACGGCCTACGAGCAGTACTTC. This encodes CASSSPSIQITAYEQYF.

This clonotype was seen only once. The V gene is TRBV10-1, the J gene TRBJ2-1; D unresolved. Germline V gives CDR1 WNHNN, CDR2 SYGVQD (reference sequence). The CDR3 covers 12 residues. The ends were cut back, 0 bases at V and 9 bases at J, with 6 bases in the middle. CDR3 amino acids: CASSESGREQFF. CDR3 DNA: TGCGCCAGCAGTGAGTCGGGCCGTGAGCAGTTCTTC.

The rearrangement uses TRBV5-1 and TRBJ1-2; D remains unclear. V was shortened by 4 bases and J by 6 bases, with 16 bases between the two germline ends. Germline values: CDR1 SGHRS, CDR2 YFSETQ. The CDR3 has 14 amino acids. Here the CDR3 reads CASSPWSAADGYTF. The DNA of the CDR3 is TGCGCCAGCAGCCCATGGTCGGCAGCCGATGGCTACACCTTC.

The chain links TRBV5-1 to TRBJ2-3; 8 bases align to TRBD2. This CDR3 is 15 amino acids long. The ends lost 4 bases at V and 2 bases at J; junction bases unmatched: 6. Germline V gene data show CDR1 as SGHRS and CDR2 as YFSETQ. The CDR3: CASSVTAGATDTQYF. CDR3 in DNA: TGCGCCAGCAGCGTGACAGCGGGAGCCACAGATACGCAGTATTTT.